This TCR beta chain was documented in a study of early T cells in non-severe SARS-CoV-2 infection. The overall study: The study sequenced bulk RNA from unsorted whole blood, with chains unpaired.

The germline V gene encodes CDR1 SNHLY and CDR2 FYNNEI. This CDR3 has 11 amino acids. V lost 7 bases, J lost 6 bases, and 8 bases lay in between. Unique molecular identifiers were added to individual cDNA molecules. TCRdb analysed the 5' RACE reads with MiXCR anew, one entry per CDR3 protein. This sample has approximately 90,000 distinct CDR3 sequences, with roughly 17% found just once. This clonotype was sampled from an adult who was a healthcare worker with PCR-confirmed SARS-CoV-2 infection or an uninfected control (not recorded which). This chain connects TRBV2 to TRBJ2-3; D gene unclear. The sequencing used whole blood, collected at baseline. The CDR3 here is CASTLEDTQYF. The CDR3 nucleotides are TGTGCCAGCACCCTCGAGGATACGCAGTATTTT.